This TCR beta chain was obtained from a study of blood T cell repertoires in COVID-19 (dated by TCRdb to about 2020). With respect to the entire study: Samples from collaborators originated in the United States, Italy and Spain and spanned both the acute and convalescent phases of COVID-19. The prospective study material was composed of cDNA or gDNA derived from T cells, B-cell-depleted T cells, or PBMCs. The dataset comprised deeply sampled blood TCRbeta repertoires from subjects exposed to, actively infected with, or recovered from COVID-19. A freely available public database, intended as a resource for researchers studying the immune response to SARS-CoV-2, is where the repertoires were released. Samples were obtained from the ongoing ImmuneRACE study (first 160 participants) and from 950 to 1,500 subjects provided by 6 global collaborators. A de-identified subject ID, COVID-19 status, age in years and sex were almost always included in the sample metadata. Where HLA class I and class II types were available, the types were taken from metadata supplied by the sample provider, not from assay-based typing. What the research found in general, with its limitations: Clinical and demographic metadata were provided uncurated, with the amount varying by source and participant.

TCRbeta CDR3 regions were amplified from genomic DNA by means of the immunoSEQ Assay, a bias-controlled multiplex PCR. Turning to the authors' computational methods: The number of nucleated cells in each sample was estimated from the amplification of reference gene primers within the assay. Sequence reads were collapsed and filtered to measure the absolute abundance of every unique TCRbeta CDR3 rearrangement. For each sample, productive Simpson clonality was calculated by taking the square root of Simpson's diversity index across productive rearrangements. Here the immuneACCESS table is served through TCRdb, limited to in-frame sequences with V and J called. Missing clones are a known gap in these copies; in checked studies unresolved V genes cover under half, and the rest lacks a known reason. V, J and clone size are those of that table, while D and trimming were read from the DNA. Counted in this sample were 190,000 or so clones; about 83% of them appeared once. Over 7.5% of the sample rests with the top ten.

For this clone: There is no known antigen for this receptor. Base-call qualities are not available, and no considerably larger clone is one nucleotide away.

Participants in the prospective study were aged roughly 18 to 100 years, lived in approximately 26 United States geographic areas, and enrolled through a virtual design. In the prospective study, participants were assigned to cohorts based on the clinical history participants reported in a screening survey and a study questionnaire. For ImmuneRACE Cohort 3, a participant was defined as recovered based on two consecutive negative NP/OP PCR tests, clearance by a healthcare professional, or resolution of symptoms. Each participant in the prospective study had whole blood, serum and a nasopharyngeal or oropharyngeal swab collected by mobile phlebotomists. Participants in the prospective study had the option to provide additional blood draws and questionnaires over a roughly 2-month period. Prospective study blood samples were shipped either frozen or at room temperature before DNA extraction. The cysteine opens and the phenylalanine closes a CDR3 of 16 amino acids. Kept here is only the CDR3 DNA, which spans 48 bases and is read in frame from base 1. The V and J ends are trimmed by 0 bases and 4 bases, leaving 14 bases between them. CDR1 and CDR2, per the germline V gene, are SGHDN and FVKESK.

Sequenced input: PBMCs or T cells enriched from blood (not recorded which). This sequence was found in a woman aged 25 to 45 who had recovered from COVID-19. The rearrangement combines TRBV14 with TRBJ2-3; TRBD1 is possibly the D segment (6 matching bases). The CDR3 protein sequence reads: CASSQDRGRGADTQYF. The sequence in DNA is TGTGCCAGCAGCCAAGATCGGGGCAGGGGAGCAGATACGCAGTATTTT. Reference TRBV14 and TRBJ2-3 genes cover what lies past the CDR3, so the full variable domain is EAGVTQFPSHSVIEKGQTVTLRCDPISGHDNLYWYRRVMGKEIKFLLHFVKESKQDESGMPNNRFLAERTGGTYSTLKVQPAELEDSGVYFCASSQDRGRGADTQYFGPGTRLTVL.